The 14 T cell receptor beta chains reported below all come from one sample, sequenced in a study of T cells in localized non-small cell lung cancer. The table came from immunoSEQ multiplex PCR; TCRdb's copy has only in-frame clones and leaves some out. This table holds a few thousand clones, roughly 24% found once. The specimen comprised normal lung tissue next to the tumor, sampled before any cancer treatment. These receptors were taken from a man between 35 and 75 years old with stage III lung adenocarcinoma.

This chain joins TRBV28 and TRBJ1-5; D perhaps matches TRBD1 (5 bases). From germline, CDR1 is MDHEN and CDR2 SYDVKM. This CDR3 has 15 amino acids. V lost 6 bases and J 0 bases, leaving 12 bases between the germline ends. The CDR3: CASRAGGYSNQPQHF. The CDR3 nucleotides read TGTGCCAGCAGGGCGGGGGGGTATAGCAATCAGCCCCAGCATTTT.

V is TRBV18 and J is TRBJ1-1; D is unresolved. V shed 2 bases and J shed 0 bases, with 4 bases lying between them. The CDR3 covers 13 residues. The germline CDR1 and CDR2 sequences are KGHSH and LQKENI. The CDR3 region is CASSPGLNTEAFF. The CDR3 DNA reads TGTGCCAGCTCACCAGGGTTGAACACTGAAGCTTTCTTT.

The J gene is TRBJ2-7, the V gene TRBV19; D is possibly TRBD1 (6 bases). The CDR3 covers 13 residues. Germline CDR1 reads LNHDA; CDR2 reads SQIVND (reference sequence). Trimming pared 5 bases from V and 0 bases from J, leaving 8 bases between. The CDR3 loop is CASSWGLSYEQYF. As DNA, the CDR3 is TGTGCCAGTAGTTGGGGGCTCTCCTACGAGCAGTACTTC.

This clone was seen more than once but under ten times. This chain links TRBV25-1 with TRBJ1-2; D might be TRBD1 (5 bases). CDR1 is MGHDK and CDR2 is SYGVNS in the germline V gene. The CDR3 runs to 15 residues. The V gene lost 4 bases and the J gene lost 7 bases, with 19 bases spanning the gap. The CDR3 reads CASSGIVGGFGGYTF. In nucleotides, the CDR3 is TGTGCCAGCAGTGGGATAGTTGGGGGTTTTGGTGGCTACACCTTC.

This chain links TRBV14 with TRBJ2-2; TRBD1 or TRBD2 may be the D gene (5 bases each). CDR1 is SGHDN and CDR2 is FVKESK in the germline V gene. This CDR3 is 15 amino acids long. V was pared by 1 base and J by 9 bases, with 15 bases between. As DNA, the CDR3 is TGTGCCAGCAGCCAAGGAGGGACGGTCGACCGGGAGCTGTTTTTT. Protein: CASSQGGTVDRELFF.

This clone was seen a few times. The chain uses TRBV12-5 and TRBJ2-2; D gene ambiguous. Germline assignment: CDR1 LGHNT and CDR2 FRNRAP. The CDR3 covers 13 residues. For the CDR3, the DNA is TGTGCCAGCATTAAATATGACACCGGGGAGCTGTTTTTT. This codes for CASIKYDTGELFF.

This clone occurred a few times. The genes are TRBV19 and TRBJ2-7, with a tentative D call TRBD2 (6 bases). Germline V gene data show CDR1 as LNHDA and CDR2 as SQIVND (reference sequence). V was pared by 7 bases and J by 5 bases, with 18 bases between. CDR3 length equals 14 residues. In nucleotides, the CDR3 is TGTGCCAGTACCTTCGCATGGGGGGAGGACGAGCAGTACTTC. Its translation is CASTFAWGEDEQYF.

Notes on this clone: A nucleotide was unread or ambiguous, so the corresponding amino acid is written X. The rearrangement joins TRBV29-1 to TRBJ1-2, with D unresolved. V was clipped by 5 bases and J by 7 bases, with 14 bases between them. Germline-derived CDR1 and CDR2 are SQVTM and ANQGSEA. The CDR3 loop spans 12 amino acids. CDR3 coding DNA: TGCAGCGTTTCGAGGRACAGCGGTGGCTACACCTTC. Protein sequence: CSVSRXSGGYTF.

A few counts support this clone. The V gene is TRBV6-8, the J gene TRBJ2-1; TRBD1 is a possible D gene (5 bases). The CDR3 consists of 14 residues. Germline V gene lookup returns CDR1 MNHGY and CDR2 SAAAGT. V was pared by 2 bases and J by 5 bases, with 10 bases between. The CDR3 protein is CASSYPDNHNEQFF. In nucleotides, the CDR3 is TGTGCCAGCAGTTACCCGGACAACCACAATGAGCAGTTCTTC.

The rearrangement uses TRBV11-3 and TRBJ1-1; the D is unclear. Germline CDR1 is SGHNT and CDR2 is YENEEA. Trimming stripped 0 bases from V and 6 bases from J, with 23 bases between. CDR3 length equals 18 residues. The CDR3: CASSLDSSGDWTSAEAFF. The CDR3, as DNA: TGTGCCAGCAGCTTAGATTCCTCCGGTGATTGGACCTCTGCTGAAGCTTTCTTT.

This clone was seen a handful of times. The CDR3 DNA follows: TGTGCCAGCTCAGAAGAACAGGGAACTATGAGCCACGAGCAGTACTTC. It yields the protein CASSEEQGTMSHEQYF. The chain links TRBV18 to TRBJ2-7; the D gene is possibly TRBD1 (6 bases). With 5 bases removed from V and 5 bases from J, the gap between germline ends came to 22 bases. The CDR3 runs 16 residues. Germline V lookup: CDR1 KGHSH, CDR2 LQKENI.

This clone was picked up a small number of times. The DNA for the CDR3 is TGTGCCAGCAGCGTATCCCCTGGGGGCAGGGGCAAAAACATTCAGTACTTC. It yields the protein CASSVSPGGRGKNIQYF. V gene TRBV9 combines with J gene TRBJ2-4; tentative D call: TRBD1 (6 bases). Per germline, CDR1 SGDLS and CDR2 YYNGEE. The CDR3 covers 17 residues. The V end lost 1 base, the J end lost 3 bases, and 17 bases lay between the germline ends.

This clone was picked up a small number of times. The V call is TRBV19, the J call TRBJ1-1, with TRBD1 as a possible D gene (5 bases). This CDR3 has 13 amino acids. V gave up 7 bases and J gave up 3 bases, with 12 bases separating them. Germline V gives CDR1 LNHDA, CDR2 SQIVND (reference sequence). The CDR3 DNA is TGTGCCAGTACCTGGGGCATGGACACTGAAGCTTTCTTT. This sequence encodes CASTWGMDTEAFF.

This clone was recorded a few times. CDR3 in amino acids: CASSFNPAYEQYF. The CDR3 nucleotides read TGTGCCAGCAGCTTTAACCCAGCCTACGAGCAGTACTTC. The chain is built from TRBV7-2 and TRBJ2-7; D is ambiguous. Trimming left V 3 bases short and J 2 bases short, with 8 bases between. The CDR3 totals 13 residues. CDR1 is SGHTA and CDR2 is FQGNSA in the germline V gene. Together with reference TRBV7-2 and TRBJ2-7, the CDR3 gives the full variable domain: GAGVSQSPSNKVTEKGKDVELRCDPISGHTALYWYRQSLGQGLEFLIYFQGNSAPDKSGLPSDRFSAERTGGSVSTLTIQRTQQEDSAVYLCASSFNPAYEQYFGPGTRLTVT.